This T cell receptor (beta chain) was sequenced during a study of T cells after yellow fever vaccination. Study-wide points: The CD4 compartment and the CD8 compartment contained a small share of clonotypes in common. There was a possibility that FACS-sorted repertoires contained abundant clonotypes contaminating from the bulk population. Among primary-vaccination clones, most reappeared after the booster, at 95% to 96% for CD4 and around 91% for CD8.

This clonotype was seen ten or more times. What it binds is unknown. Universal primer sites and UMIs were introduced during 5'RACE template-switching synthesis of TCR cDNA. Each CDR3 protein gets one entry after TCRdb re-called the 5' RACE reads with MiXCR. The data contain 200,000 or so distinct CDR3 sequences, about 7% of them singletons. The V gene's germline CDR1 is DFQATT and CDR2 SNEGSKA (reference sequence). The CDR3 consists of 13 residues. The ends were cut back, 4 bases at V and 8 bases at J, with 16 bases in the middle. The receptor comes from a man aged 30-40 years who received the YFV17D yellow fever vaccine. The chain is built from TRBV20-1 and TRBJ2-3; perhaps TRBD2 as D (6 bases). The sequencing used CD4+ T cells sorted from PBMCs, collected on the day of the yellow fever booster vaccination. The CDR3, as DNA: TGCAGTGCTACCCCGGGAGCGGTTGGTACGCAGTATTTT. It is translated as CSATPGAVGTQYF.